The next 30 T cell receptor beta chains were all read from a single sample in a study of T cells after somatic rescue of genetic block. Measured with immunoSEQ multiplex PCR; TCRdb has only the in-frame clones, and not every one. The table includes some 67,000 clones, about 90% detected once. Sequencing was carried out using peripheral blood mononuclear cells (PBMCs). All receptors come from a man in his forties.

The V call is TRBV6-5, the J call TRBJ2-5, with TRBD1 matching 7 bases. V was pared by 5 bases and J by 5 bases, with 11 bases of the junction left unmatched. From germline, CDR1 is MNHEY and CDR2 SVGAGI. This CDR3 contains 15 residues. CDR3 protein: CASSQTTGTGETQYF. The CDR3 bases are TGTGCCAGCAGTCAAACGACAGGGACCGGGGAGACCCAGTACTTC.

The chain uses TRBV27 and TRBJ1-3; D not resolved. Germline lookup yields CDR1 MNHEY and CDR2 SMNVEV (reference sequence). The CDR3 runs 12 residues. Trimming left V 8 bases short and J 1 base short, with 6 bases between. Written as DNA, the CDR3 is TGTGCCAGCGGAAGATCTGGAAACACCATATATTTT. Protein product: CASGRSGNTIYF.

The chain is built from TRBV5-1 and TRBJ2-7; 7 nucleotides agree with TRBD1. The CDR3 runs to 14 residues. J gave up 4 bases and V 4 bases, and 8 bases lay outside the gene matches. Germline CDR1 is SGHRS and CDR2 is YFSETQ. In DNA, the CDR3 is TGCGCCAGCAGCCTTTCGACAGGGCTGTACGAGCAGTACTTC. It translates to CASSLSTGLYEQYF. Full variable domain (outside the CDR3, taken from reference TRBV5-1 and TRBJ2-7): KAGVTQTPRYLIKTRGQQVTLSCSPISGHRSVSWYQQTPGQGLQFLFEYFSETQRNKGNFPGRFSGRQFSNSRSEMNVSTLELGDSALYLCASSLSTGLYEQYFGPGTRLTVT.

The V call is TRBV15, the J call TRBJ2-5; D may be TRBD1 or TRBD2 (6 bases each). With 0 bases removed from V and 5 bases from J, the gap between germline ends came to 13 bases. The CDR3 has 15 amino acids. In germline, CDR1 is LNHNV, CDR2 YYDKDF (reference sequence). The CDR3 DNA sequence: TGTGCCACCAGCAGAGAGGGGGGCGCAGGGGAGACCCAGTACTTC. It translates to CATSREGGAGETQYF.

The table lists this clone with a count of one. The chain's CDR3 is CASSLDLAADYKNIQYF. CDR3 bases: TGTGCCAGCAGCTTAGATCTAGCGGCTGACTACAAAAACATTCAGTACTTC. The chain is built from TRBV11-2 and TRBJ2-4; the match to TRBD2 covers 7 bases. Trimming removed 0 bases from V and 3 bases from J; junction bases left unmatched: 8. The CDR3 is 17 residues long. From germline, CDR1 is SGHAT and CDR2 FQNNGV.

The chain employs TRBV28 and TRBJ2-5; TRBD2 aligns across 11 bases. The germline V gene has CDR1 MDHEN and CDR2 SYDVKM. With 9 bases clipped from V and 2 bases from J, the junction kept 8 bases outside the gene matches. This CDR3 region has 15 residues. CDR3 sequence (DNA): TGTGCCAGTAGCCTTAGCGGGAGGGCTCAAGAGACCCAGTACTTC. It yields the protein CASSLSGRAQETQYF.

The rearrangement links TRBV7-6 to TRBJ2-5, with D maybe TRBD1 (5 bases). CDR3 length: 14 residues. Germline values: CDR1 SGHVS, CDR2 FNYEAQ. Trimming shortened V by 5 bases and J by 2 bases, and 12 bases separated the two germline ends. CDR3 nucleotide sequence: TGTGCCAGCAGCCTAGGGGCCCAGCAAGAGACCCAGTACTTC. Residues: CASSLGAQQETQYF.

The J gene is TRBJ1-5, the V gene TRBV19; tentatively, D is TRBD1 (6 bases). From germline, CDR1 is LNHDA and CDR2 SQIVND (reference sequence). Trimming removed 3 bases at V and 3 bases at J, with 18 bases between. The CDR3 loop spans 17 amino acids. The CDR3 here is CASSIPGRGQTNQPQHF. CDR3 sequence (DNA): TGTGCCAGTAGTATCCCCGGCAGGGGTCAAACCAATCAGCCCCAGCATTTT.

This clone was observed a single time. The chain employs TRBV6-5 and TRBJ1-2; 10 bases match TRBD1. Germline lookup yields CDR1 MNHEY and CDR2 SVGAGI. V gave up 6 bases and J gave up 5 bases; unmatched junction bases: 3. This CDR3 region has 13 residues. Written as DNA, the CDR3 is TGTGCCAGCAGATGGACAGGGGGTTATGGCTACACCTTC. Its translation is CASRWTGGYGYTF.

CDR3 protein: CASSPSAGYETQYF. CDR3 in DNA: TGTGCCAGCAGTCCCTCAGCGGGATATGAGACCCAGTACTTC. The rearrangement uses TRBV27 and TRBJ2-5; 7 bases agree with TRBD2. Germline CDR1 reads MNHEY; CDR2 reads SMNVEV (reference sequence). The CDR3 consists of 14 residues. Trimming cost V 5 bases and J 5 bases; bases outside gene matches: 8.

J is TRBJ2-3 and V is TRBV13; unclear D gene. Trimming shortened V by 0 bases and J by 3 bases, and 1 base separated the two germline ends. Germline-derived CDR1 and CDR2 are PRHDT and FYEKMQ (reference sequence). The length of the CDR3 is 12 residues. The CDR3 nucleotides read TGTGCCAGCAGCTTAGGAACAGATACGCAGTATTTT. Its protein product is CASSLGTDTQYF.

CDR3 coding DNA: TGTGCCAGCAGCTTATACAGGACAGGGGAGGATGAGCAGTTCTTC. Its translation is CASSLYRTGEDEQFF. The chain couples TRBV11-2 to TRBJ2-1, with 9 bases identical to TRBD1. This CDR3 has 15 amino acids. The junction had 7 bases not matched to a gene; V was cut back by 2 bases and J by 8 bases. Germline V gene data show CDR1 as SGHAT and CDR2 as FQNNGV.

The chain joins TRBV6-5 to TRBJ2-7, with 8 bases matching TRBD2. With 4 bases clipped from V and 0 bases from J, the junction kept 8 bases outside the gene matches. Per germline, CDR1 MNHEY and CDR2 SVGAGI. This CDR3 has 16 residues. CDR3 nucleotides: TGTGCCAGCAGTTCCCGGGAGGGACGGTCCTCCTACGAGCAGTACTTC. Translating gives CASSSREGRSSYEQYF.

The rearrangement uses TRBV5-1 and TRBJ1-6; D is ambiguous. V lost 4 bases and J lost 8, with 10 bases in between. CDR3 length: 13 residues. CDR1 and CDR2 (germline): SGHRS, YFSETQ. CDR3 bases: TGCGCCAGCAGCCCCGGATCCTATTCACCCCTCCACTTT. Amino acid sequence: CASSPGSYSPLHF.

The chain employs TRBV5-4 and TRBJ2-3; TRBD1 aligns across 8 bases. V was clipped by 4 bases and J by 4 bases; unmatched bases: 11. There are 16 residues in the CDR3. The germline V gene encodes CDR1 SGHNT and CDR2 YYREEE (reference sequence). In DNA, the CDR3 is TGTGCCAGCAGCCGGAGGTGGCAGGGGGCAGCAGATACGCAGTATTTT. Translating gives CASSRRWQGAADTQYF.

The chain carries TRBV19 and TRBJ2-3; 7 nucleotides match TRBD1. V dropped 2 bases and J dropped 3; count of bases not matched to a gene: 2. CDR1 is LNHDA and CDR2 is SQIVND in the germline V gene (reference sequence). The length of the CDR3 is 14 residues. CDR3 in amino acids: CASSIRGQTDTQYF. Written as DNA, the CDR3 is TGTGCCAGTAGTATAAGGGGGCAAACAGATACGCAGTATTTT.

CDR3 bases: TGTGCCAGCAGCCTGGACAGGGGGCGACCCTACGAGCAGTACTTC. Protein sequence: CASSLDRGRPYEQYF. The chain uses TRBV7-8 and TRBJ2-7; 11 bases are a match to TRBD1. The germline gives CDR1 SGHVS, CDR2 FQNEAQ. The length of the CDR3 is 15 residues. Trimming at V came to 5 bases and at J to 2 bases, leaving 5 bases not matched to a gene.

The rearrangement links TRBV6-1 to TRBJ1-2; D is perhaps TRBD1 (5 bases). The V gene lost 7 bases and the J gene lost 1 base, with 13 bases spanning the gap. Per germline, CDR1 MNHNS and CDR2 SASEGT. The CDR3 covers 14 residues. CDR3 sequence (DNA): TGTGCCAGCAAGGGACCCAGGGTTAACTATGGCTACACCTTC. Encoded protein: CASKGPRVNYGYTF.

V and J are TRBV12-5 and TRBJ1-5, with unresolved D. Germline V gene sequence: CDR1 LGHNT, CDR2 FRNRAP. CDR3 length equals 16 residues. Trimming removed 0 bases at V and 3 bases at J, with 12 bases between. This chain's CDR3 is CASGLVVSESNQPQHF. The CDR3 region has the DNA TGTGCTAGTGGTTTGGTAGTGTCGGAGTCCAATCAGCCCCAGCATTTT.

In its sample, this clone was seen once. The chain recombines TRBV4-3 with TRBJ2-1; 8 bases match TRBD2. V was clipped by 0 bases and J by 4 bases; unmatched bases: 5. CDR1 LGHNA and CDR2 YSLEER come from the germline V gene. The CDR3 covers 16 residues. The CDR3 sequence is CASSQDGGAWYNEQFF. DNA for the CDR3: TGCGCCAGCAGCCAAGACGGGGGGGCATGGTACAATGAGCAGTTCTTC.

The chain uses TRBV28 and TRBJ2-5; a weak D match, TRBD2 (6 bases). Trimming pared 5 bases from V and 6 bases from J, leaving 28 bases between. CDR1 MDHEN and CDR2 SYDVKM come from the germline V gene. The CDR3 runs to 18 residues. CDR3 sequence reads: CASSPMGGPMSGLKTQYF. The CDR3 DNA follows: TGTGCCAGCAGTCCCATGGGGGGACCCATGTCGGGCTTAAAGACCCAGTACTTC.

The chain carries TRBV19 and TRBJ1-1, with a tentative D call TRBD1 (6 bases). V was shortened by 4 bases and J by 3 bases, with 15 bases between the two germline ends. The CDR3 is made up of 15 amino acids. In germline, CDR1 is LNHDA, CDR2 SQIVND (reference sequence). CDR3 region: CASSKTEEGDTEAFF. In DNA, the CDR3 is TGTGCCAGTAGTAAAACGGAGGAGGGGGACACTGAAGCTTTCTTT.

The J gene is TRBJ1-1, the V gene TRBV6-6; D is unclear. CDR1 and CDR2 from the germline V gene are MNHNY and SVGAGI (reference sequence). V was shortened by 2 bases and J by 1 base, with 5 bases between the two germline ends. The CDR3 is made up of 13 amino acids. CDR3 sequence: CASSYSRNTEAFF. The CDR3 DNA reads as TGTGCCAGCAGTTACAGCAGGAACACTGAAGCTTTCTTT.

The gene calls are TRBV28 and TRBJ2-5; D is unresolved. Trimming pared 2 bases from V and 3 bases from J, leaving 13 bases between. There are 15 residues in the CDR3. The germline V gene has CDR1 MDHEN and CDR2 SYDVKM. CDR3 in amino acids: CASSLVRREKETQYF. The CDR3, as DNA: TGTGCCAGCAGTTTAGTGCGGAGAGAGAAAGAGACCCAGTACTTC.

In this sample, this clone turned up once. The chain employs TRBV19 and TRBJ1-1, with D perhaps TRBD1 (5 bases). The CDR3 spans 15 residues. Germline assignment: CDR1 LNHDA and CDR2 SQIVND (reference sequence). With 6 bases removed from V and 1 base from J, the gap between germline ends came to 15 bases. The CDR3 sequence is CASRPPGGENTEAFF. The CDR3 coding sequence is TGTGCCAGTAGACCACCGGGGGGAGAGAACACTGAAGCTTTCTTT.

This chain links TRBV2 with TRBJ2-7; TRBD2 matches at 9 bases. The ends lost 5 bases at V and 10 bases at J; junction bases unmatched: 3. This CDR3 comprises 11 residues. CDR1 is SNHLY, CDR2 FYNNEI, per germline. The CDR3 here is CASSTGTSQYF. The CDR3 DNA follows: TGTGCCAGCAGTACCGGGACTAGCCAGTACTTC.

V and J are TRBV9 and TRBJ2-5; 9 bases agree with TRBD1. Germline CDR1 SGDLS, CDR2 YYNGEE. The CDR3 covers 16 residues. The ends lost 2 bases at V and 4 bases at J; junction bases unmatched: 9. The CDR3 region is CASSVTRDRVRETQYF. As DNA, the CDR3 is TGTGCCAGCAGCGTTACGCGGGACAGGGTACGAGAGACCCAGTACTTC.

The chain recombines TRBV5-4 with TRBJ2-7, with 8 bases lining up with TRBD2. Germline CDR1 SGHNT, CDR2 YYREEE (reference sequence). Trimming at V came to 4 bases and at J to 2 bases, leaving 8 bases not matched to a gene. The CDR3 length is 15 residues. The CDR3: CASSPGGGRTYEQYF. The CDR3, as DNA: TGTGCCAGCAGCCCCGGGGGGGGGCGTACCTACGAGCAGTACTTC.

V is TRBV4-1 and J is TRBJ2-6; D remains ambiguous. Germline-derived CDR1 and CDR2 are MGHRA and YSYEKL. The CDR3 runs to 14 residues. The V end was cut by 3 bases, the J end by 4 bases, with 7 bases between. CDR3 protein: CASSHLWGANVLTF. The CDR3 bases are TGCGCCAGCAGCCACCTGTGGGGGGCCAACGTCCTGACTTTC.

This chain joins TRBV7-9 and TRBJ2-2; 10 nucleotides line up with TRBD1. With V trimmed by 2 bases and J by 5 bases, 5 bases remained unmatched. The V gene's germline CDR1 is SEHNR and CDR2 FQNEAQ (reference sequence). CDR3 length equals 16 residues. CDR3 in DNA: TGTGCCAGCAGCTTAACGGACAGGGGGTTTACCGGGGAGCTGTTTTTT. This sequence encodes CASSLTDRGFTGELFF. The full variable domain, rest sourced from reference TRBV7-9 and TRBJ2-2, is DTGVSQNPRHKITKRGQNVTFRCDPISEHNRLYWYRQTLGQGPEFLTYFQNEAQLEKSRLLSDRFSAERPKGSFSTLEIQRTEQGDSAMYLCASSLTDRGFTGELFFGEGSRLTVL.